The clone carrying this TCR beta chain was counted a few times. The data are from a study of regulatory T cells in long-lasting Graves disease. Assembly of TCR beta libraries relied on iRepertoire HTBI primers together with Arm-PCR of CDR3 regions. TCRdb analysed the multiplex PCR reads with MiXCR anew, one entry per CDR3 protein. The top ten hold 13% to 15% of the sample, which has about 430,000 distinct CDR3 sequences, 21% seen once. The time point here: persistent/refractory GD, antithyroid drugs over 5 years with positive TRAb. Construction of the TCR library relied on RNA isolated from PBMCs. The CDR3 has 15 residues. J was trimmed by 5 bases and V by 3 bases; bases with no gene match: 6. CDR1 LNHDA and CDR2 SQIVND come from the germline V gene (reference sequence).

The sample consisted of peripheral blood mononuclear cells (PBMCs), taken when the disease was refractory, from a patient treated with antithyroid drugs. This sequence originates from a female donor with Graves disease. The chain joins TRBV19 to TRBJ1-5; the match to TRBD1 covers 8 bases. The CDR3 here is CASSMGTGGYQPQHF. The CDR3 bases are TGTGCCAGTAGTATGGGGACAGGAGGGTATCAGCCCCAGCATTTT.